This T cell receptor beta chain was recorded in a study of blood T cells in healthy people across ages. Study-level findings and limits: Diversity figures based on one million T cells were deemed too low. Donor CMV infection status was unknown, possibly confounding age-related changes in expanded clonotypes. Versus aged donors, long-lived donors had higher diversity and more naive CD4+ cells.

Through a sample-barcoded 5' primer and a J-beta primer mix, a second PCR was run for about 7 to 12 cycles. MiXCR, applied by TCRdb to the 5' RACE reads, yields one record per CDR3 protein. The data show 1.5 million to 2 million distinct CDR3 sequences, just under 50% seen once. As concerns this clonotype: Its antigen remains unknown.

V shed 0 bases, J shed 2 bases, and the junction held 7 bases outside the gene matches. Per the germline V gene, CDR1 is LNHNV and CDR2 is YYDKDF (reference sequence). The CDR3 is made up of 17 amino acids. This receptor was obtained from a woman in her thirties or forties in good health. The chain links TRBV15 to TRBJ2-3, with TRBD1 identical over 8 bases. Input material: blood. DNA for the CDR3: TGTGCCACCAGCAGAGATCCGAGGACAGGGAACACAGATACGCAGTATTTT. Translated, it gives CATSRDPRTGNTDTQYF.